A selection of T cell receptor beta chains follows, all from one sample in a study of identical twins' blood T cells. TCRdb fed the 5' RACE reads into MiXCR, producing one record per CDR3 protein. The sample has a few hundred thousand distinct CDR3 sequences; roughly 27% are singletons. Sequencing was carried out using PBMCs. Receptors were obtained from a woman between 18 and 55 years old in good health. Both conserved end residues are trimmed from each CDR3.

j_call v_call cdr3_aa
TRBJ1-4 TRBV7-8 ASSFLKGVGEKLF
TRBJ1-2 TRBV12-3/TRBV12-4 ASSPGTGAYGYT
TRBJ1-6 TRBV10-3 AIGGQGNSPLH
TRBJ1-3 TRBV10-3 AISESDRVGNTIY
TRBJ1-1 TRBV20-1 SASQPGVTEAF
TRBJ2-1 TRBV6-6 ASRGPQNHEQF
TRBJ1-2 TRBV20-1 SAEKHLGYGYT
TRBJ2-7 TRBV10-3 AISEGSFHEQY
TRBJ2-1 TRBV6-5 ASSPTLAGVDNEQF
TRBJ1-3 TRBV20-1 SASASGNTIY
TRBJ1-3 TRBV20-1 SALRFRDGNTIY
TRBJ2-4 TRBV3-1 ASSQGPSGTN
TRBJ2-7 TRBV29-1 SVDIAEGEQY
TRBJ1-1 TRBV29-1 SVGDRGSSNTEAF
TRBJ1-2 TRBV12-3/TRBV12-4 ASSFPAGTSYGYT
TRBJ1-2 TRBV7-9 ASTQGGFGNGYT
TRBJ1-2 TRBV7-8 ASSLGGFADLYGYT
TRBJ2-7 TRBV20-1 SATSSYEQY